These 21 T cell receptor beta chains originate from one sample sequenced in a study of blood T cell repertoires in COVID-19. TCRdb's table, derived via immunoSEQ multiplex PCR, lists solely in-frame clones and lacks some. Of some 180,000 clones in the sample, more than 80% were seen once. Sequencing input: peripheral blood. The receptor set was obtained from a woman aged 60 to 75 with acute or convalescent COVID-19.

The rearrangement links TRBV3-1 (or the pseudogene TRBV3-2) to TRBJ1-2; 9 bases map to TRBD1. Germline CDR1 LGHDT, CDR2 YNNKEL (reference sequence). The CDR3 spans 14 residues. With 4 bases clipped from V and 8 bases from J, the junction kept 8 bases outside the gene matches. CDR3: CASSPTSGTGGYTF. For the CDR3, the DNA is TGTGCCAGCAGCCCGACGTCGGGGACAGGGGGCTACACCTTC.

CDR3: CASGREYGYTF. CDR3 DNA sequence: TGTGCCAGCGGCAGGGAATATGGCTACACCTTC. V usage is TRBV2 and J usage is TRBJ1-2; perhaps TRBD1 as D (5 bases). There are 11 residues in the CDR3. Trimming pared 8 bases from V and 5 bases from J, leaving 9 bases between. CDR1 SNHLY and CDR2 FYNNEI come from the germline V gene. Supplemented by reference TRBV2 and TRBJ1-2, the full variable domain reads EPEVTQTPSHQVTQMGQEVILRCVPISNHLYFYWYRQILGQKVEFLVSFYNNEISEKSEIFDDQFSVERPDGSNFTLKIRSTKLEDSAMYFCASGREYGYTFGSGTRLTVV.

The chain joins TRBV5-1 to TRBJ2-5, with 10 bases lining up with TRBD2. The CDR3 sequence is 14 residues long. Trimming cost V 7 bases and J 5 bases; bases outside gene matches: 8. CDR1 SGHRS and CDR2 YFSETQ come from the germline V gene. The CDR3 reads CASSGTTSGETQYF. CDR3 sequence (DNA): TGCGCCAGCTCAGGAACGACTAGCGGGGAGACCCAGTACTTC.

The J gene is TRBJ1-5, the V gene TRBV6-6; 7 bases are a match to TRBD1. The CDR3 sequence is 16 residues long. V dropped 7 bases and J dropped 11; count of bases not matched to a gene: 20. CDR1 and CDR2 (germline): MNHNY, SVGAGI (reference sequence). CDR3 sequence: CASTQGQHKGVGSQHF. The CDR3 coding sequence is TGTGCCAGCACCCAGGGACAGCACAAGGGCGTTGGGTCCCAGCATTTT.

V gene TRBV6-5 combines with J gene TRBJ1-5, with D unresolved. V lost 4 bases to trimming and J lost 5 bases, with 15 bases between them. The CDR3 runs 15 residues. Germline V gives CDR1 MNHEY, CDR2 SVGAGI. The CDR3 reads CASSSRQGRDQPQHF. CDR3 sequence (DNA): TGTGCCAGCAGTTCGCGACAAGGGCGGGATCAGCCCCAGCATTTT.

The chain links TRBV27 to TRBJ1-6; perhaps TRBD1 as D (5 bases). The CDR3 has 15 residues. Trimming took 7 bases from V and 5 from J, leaving 15 bases between them. Germline values: CDR1 MNHEY, CDR2 SMNVEV (reference sequence). In nucleotides, the CDR3 is TGTGCCAGCACTTTGGACCGGGGGAATAATTCACCCCTCCACTTT. Protein: CASTLDRGNNSPLHF.

The CDR3, as DNA: TGTGCCAGCAGTTCGGGGGGGAGCGCCTATAATTCACCCCTCCACTTT. Its protein product is CASSSGGSAYNSPLHF. The chain couples TRBV28 to TRBJ1-6; maybe TRBD1 (5 bases). From germline, CDR1 is MDHEN and CDR2 SYDVKM. The V end was cut by 4 bases, the J end by 2 bases, with 12 bases between. The CDR3 runs to 16 residues.

This clone was observed once. The gene calls are TRBV6-5 and TRBJ2-1; 8 nucleotides align to TRBD2. CDR3 size: 14 residues. The V gene's germline CDR1 is MNHEY and CDR2 SVGAGI. J lost 4 bases, V lost 7 bases, and 6 bases had no gene match. The CDR3 DNA reads as TGTGCCAGCATGGGCGGGGGGCCTTACAATGAGCAGTTCTTC. Encoded protein: CASMGGGPYNEQFF.

The chain couples TRBV2 to TRBJ1-3; possible D gene TRBD1, 5 bases. CDR3 length: 13 residues. Germline CDR1 and CDR2: SNHLY and FYNNEI. V was shortened by 6 bases and J by 0 bases, with 6 bases between the two germline ends. The CDR3 protein is CASRDTSGNTIYF. DNA of the CDR3: TGTGCCAGCAGGGACACCTCTGGAAACACCATATATTTT.

The rearrangement links TRBV2 to TRBJ1-1; tentative D call: TRBD1 (6 bases). Per germline, CDR1 SNHLY and CDR2 FYNNEI. V lost 6 bases and J lost 2, with 10 bases in between. The CDR3 length is 13 residues. The CDR3 spells CASRGGGNTEAFF. The CDR3 DNA sequence: TGTGCCAGCAGAGGGGGGGGTAACACTGAAGCTTTCTTT.

The chain links TRBV11-1 to TRBJ2-1; 10 bases are a match to TRBD1. Trimming cost V 6 bases and J 5 bases; bases outside gene matches: 10. The CDR3 sequence is 16 residues long. Germline V lookup: CDR1 SGHAT, CDR2 FQDESV (reference sequence). The CDR3 here is CASRRDRGKLDNEQFF. The CDR3 DNA reads TGTGCCAGCAGGCGGGACAGGGGAAAATTGGACAATGAGCAGTTCTTC.

The J gene is TRBJ1-2, the V gene TRBV3-1 (or the pseudogene TRBV3-2), with D possibly TRBD1 on 5 matching bases. This CDR3 region has 12 residues. Germline V gives CDR1 LGHDT, CDR2 YNNKEL (reference sequence). V gave up 4 bases and J gave up 7 bases, with 10 bases separating them. CDR3 in DNA: TGTGCCAGCAGCCTGGGGCAGCGTGGCTACACCTTC. This sequence encodes CASSLGQRGYTF.

The genes are TRBV27 and TRBJ2-7; the match to TRBD2 covers 13 bases. From germline, CDR1 is MNHEY and CDR2 SMNVEV (reference sequence). The CDR3 sequence is 21 residues long. The junction had 18 bases not matched to a gene; V was cut back by 4 bases and J by 0 bases. CDR3 amino acids: CASSSILSGTSGKQSSYEQYF. The CDR3 nucleotides read TGTGCCAGCAGTTCGATCCTCTCCGGGACTAGCGGGAAACAGAGCTCCTACGAGCAGTACTTC.

The chain couples TRBV6-6 to TRBJ2-2; D is uncertain. The V gene lost 2 bases and the J gene lost 8 bases, with 6 bases spanning the gap. In germline, CDR1 is MNHNY, CDR2 SVGAGI (reference sequence). The CDR3 sequence is 12 residues long. The CDR3 protein is CASSYPPGELFF. In nucleotides, the CDR3 is TGTGCCAGCAGTTACCCTCCGGGGGAGCTGTTTTTT.

The chain joins TRBV16 to TRBJ2-7; 8 bases agree with TRBD2. This CDR3 region has 15 residues. V trimming: 4 bases; J trimming: 0 bases; junction bases outside the gene matches: 5. The germline CDR1 and CDR2 sequences are KGHSY and FQNENV. The CDR3 here is CASSPSGGPSYEQYF. In nucleotides, the CDR3 is TGTGCCAGCAGCCCCAGCGGGGGTCCCTCCTACGAGCAGTACTTC.

The chain links TRBV4-2 to TRBJ2-4, with 10 nucleotides matching TRBD2. Germline CDR1 and CDR2: LGHNA and YNFKEQ. Trimming took 4 bases from V and 8 from J; bases not matched to a gene: 8. The CDR3 runs to 15 residues. The CDR3 loop is CASSPLLAGRDIQYF. The CDR3 DNA follows: TGTGCCAGCAGCCCCCTACTAGCGGGACGGGACATTCAGTACTTC.

The chain couples TRBV2 to TRBJ2-7; TRBD2 aligns across 13 bases. The CDR3 runs 16 residues. Germline CDR1 is SNHLY and CDR2 is FYNNEI. The trim removed 6 bases at V and 1 base at J, leaving 6 bases unmatched. Written as DNA, the CDR3 is TGTGCCAGCAGCACCGGGACTAGCGGGAAGTCCTACGAGCAGTACTTC. Translation gives CASSTGTSGKSYEQYF. The full variable domain, in which reference TRBV2 and TRBJ2-7 provide the parts outside the CDR3, is EPEVTQTPSHQVTQMGQEVILRCVPISNHLYFYWYRQILGQKVEFLVSFYNNEISEKSEIFDDQFSVERPDGSNFTLKIRSTKLEDSAMYFCASSTGTSGKSYEQYFGPGTRLTVT.

The V call is TRBV27, the J call TRBJ1-5, with D tentatively TRBD1 (5 bases). CDR1 is MNHEY, CDR2 SMNVEV, per germline (reference sequence). Trimming pared 3 bases from V and 6 bases from J, leaving 9 bases between. CDR3 length: 13 residues. The DNA for the CDR3 is TGTGCCAGCAGTTTTTACGGGGGTCAGCCCCAGCATTTT. This encodes CASSFYGGQPQHF.

CDR3 nucleotides: TGTGCCAGTAGTGTCTCCGGGACATCGAACACTGAAGCTTTCTTT. Translating gives CASSVSGTSNTEAFF. The gene calls are TRBV19 and TRBJ1-1; a possible D gene is TRBD1 (6 bases). Trimming stripped 5 bases from V and 1 base from J, with 14 bases between. Germline V gene lookup returns CDR1 LNHDA and CDR2 SQIVND (reference sequence). The CDR3 is 15 residues long.

In this sample, this clone turned up a few times. The chain employs TRBV13 and TRBJ2-7; D uncertain. CDR3 length equals 13 residues. V was pared by 0 bases and J by 6 bases, with 9 bases between. Per the germline V gene, CDR1 is PRHDT and CDR2 is FYEKMQ (reference sequence). In DNA, the CDR3 is TGTGCCAGCAGCTTAGGCACGAAGCCCGAGCAGTACGTC. Its protein is CASSLGTKPEQYV.

CDR3 loop: CASSTGQGGHYGYTF. CDR3 bases: TGTGCCAGCAGCACGGGACAGGGAGGTCACTATGGCTACACCTTC. The J gene is TRBJ1-2, the V gene TRBV11-3, with 9 nucleotides matching TRBD1. CDR3 length equals 15 residues. Looked up from germline, CDR1 is SGHNT and CDR2 is YENEEA. Trimming removed 5 bases from V and 3 bases from J; junction bases left unmatched: 7.